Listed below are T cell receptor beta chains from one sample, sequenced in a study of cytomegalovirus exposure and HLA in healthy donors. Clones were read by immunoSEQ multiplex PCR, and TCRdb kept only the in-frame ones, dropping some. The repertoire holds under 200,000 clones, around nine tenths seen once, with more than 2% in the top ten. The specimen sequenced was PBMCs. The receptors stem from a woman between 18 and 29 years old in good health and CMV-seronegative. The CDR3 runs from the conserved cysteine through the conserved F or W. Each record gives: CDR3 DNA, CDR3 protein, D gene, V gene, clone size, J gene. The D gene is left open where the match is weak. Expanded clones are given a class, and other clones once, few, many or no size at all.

CDR3nt: TGTGCCAGTAGTATAGAACACAGAAGAATTACCTACGAGCAGTACTTC
CDR3aa: CASSIEHRRITYEQYF
d_gene: NA
v_gene: TRBV19
abundance: NA
j_gene: TRBJ2-7

CDR3nt: TGTGCCATCAGTGAGTCCCCCAGGGCCACCCAGAGAGAGACCCAGTACTTC
CDR3aa: CAISESPRATQRETQYF
d_gene: NA
v_gene: TRBV10-3
abundance: NA
j_gene: TRBJ2-5

CDR3nt: TGTGCCAGCAGTCAAGCCAAGACAGGACTTGACACTGAAGCTTTCTTT
CDR3aa: CASSQAKTGLDTEAFF
d_gene: NA
v_gene: TRBV6-1
abundance: NA
j_gene: TRBJ1-1

CDR3nt: TGTGCCAGCTCACCCTTGACAGGTACCTCTGGGGCCAACGTCCTGACTTTC
CDR3aa: CASSPLTGTSGANVLTF
d_gene: NA
v_gene: TRBV18
abundance: NA
j_gene: TRBJ2-6

CDR3nt: TGTGCCAGCAGCCGGACTTACAATCAGCCCCAGCATTTT
CDR3aa: CASSRTYNQPQHF
d_gene: NA
v_gene: TRBV7-2
abundance: NA
j_gene: TRBJ1-5

CDR3nt: TGTGCCAGCTCACCAGTCGACGGAGCTAACTATGGCTACACCTTC
CDR3aa: CASSPVDGANYGYTF
d_gene: NA
v_gene: TRBV18
abundance: NA
j_gene: TRBJ1-2

CDR3nt: TGTGCCAGCGGGACTAGCGGTTTCAGCGAGCAGTTCTTC
CDR3aa: CASGTSGFSEQFF
d_gene: TRBD2
v_gene: TRBV2
abundance: NA
j_gene: TRBJ2-1

CDR3nt: TGTGCCAGCAGTGGGGACTTATACGAGCAGTACTTC
CDR3aa: CASSGDLYEQYF
d_gene: NA
v_gene: TRBV6-1
abundance: NA
j_gene: TRBJ2-7

CDR3nt: TGCGCCAGCCGCCCTACACAGGGGGTGCCCTACGAGCAGTACTTC
CDR3aa: CASRPTQGVPYEQYF
d_gene: TRBD1
v_gene: TRBV5-1
abundance: NA
j_gene: TRBJ2-7

CDR3nt: TGTGCCAGCAGCGTTACTAGCGGGGGTAACAATGAGCAGTTCTTC
CDR3aa: CASSVTSGGNNEQFF
d_gene: TRBD2
v_gene: TRBV9
abundance: NA
j_gene: TRBJ2-1

CDR3nt: TGCGCCAGCAGCCCCACTTGGGCTGGAGGCCGCGCCGGGGAGCTGTTTTTT
CDR3aa: CASSPTWAGGRAGELFF
d_gene: NA
v_gene: TRBV5-1
abundance: once
j_gene: TRBJ2-2

CDR3nt: TGTGCCAGCAGCTTGATGCGGGCAGACCAAAACACTGAAGCTTTCTTT
CDR3aa: CASSLMRADQNTEAFF
d_gene: NA
v_gene: TRBV5-6
abundance: NA
j_gene: TRBJ1-1

CDR3nt: TGTGCCAGCAGCCTCTTGACAGGGGAGGGTGGCTACACCTTC
CDR3aa: CASSLLTGEGGYTF
d_gene: TRBD1
v_gene: TRBV6-5
abundance: NA
j_gene: TRBJ1-2

CDR3nt: TGCGCCAGCAGCGAGAGCTCCTACAATGAGCAGTTCTTC
CDR3aa: CASSESSYNEQFF
d_gene: NA
v_gene: TRBV5-1
abundance: NA
j_gene: TRBJ2-1

CDR3nt: TGTGCCACCAGCTCCTCGAGGGTGAACACTGAAGCTTTCTTT
CDR3aa: CATSSSRVNTEAFF
d_gene: NA
v_gene: TRBV15
abundance: NA
j_gene: TRBJ1-1

CDR3nt: TGCGCCAGCAGCCAAGATGGGGACAGATACAATGAGCAGTTCTTC
CDR3aa: CASSQDGDRYNEQFF
d_gene: TRBD1
v_gene: TRBV4-3
abundance: NA
j_gene: TRBJ2-1

CDR3nt: TGTGCCAGCAGCTCGGGGGTAGCGAACACCGGGGAGCTGTTTTTT
CDR3aa: CASSSGVANTGELFF
d_gene: NA
v_gene: TRBV7-3
abundance: NA
j_gene: TRBJ2-2

CDR3nt: TGCAGCGCACTCAATCTGGACAGGAACACCGGGGAGCTGTTTTTT
CDR3aa: CSALNLDRNTGELFF
d_gene: NA
v_gene: TRBV29-1
abundance: NA
j_gene: TRBJ2-2

CDR3nt: TGTGCCAGCAGCGAAAGAGGGGGACCGCAGGAAGAGACCCAGTACTTC
CDR3aa: CASSERGGPQEETQYF
d_gene: NA
v_gene: TRBV7-6
abundance: NA
j_gene: TRBJ2-5

CDR3nt: TGCAGCGTTCCGGGACAGGTGAACACTGAAGCTTTCTTT
CDR3aa: CSVPGQVNTEAFF
d_gene: TRBD1
v_gene: TRBV29-1
abundance: NA
j_gene: TRBJ1-1

CDR3nt: TGTGCCAGCAGTGAAGCGCTCAGACTAGACGTGCCTTTCTTT
CDR3aa: CASSEALRLDVPFF
d_gene: NA
v_gene: TRBV6-1
abundance: NA
j_gene: TRBJ1-1

CDR3nt: TGTGCCAGCAGCCTAAGTCTGACAGGGCCGCTTAACTATGGCTACACCTTC
CDR3aa: CASSLSLTGPLNYGYTF
d_gene: TRBD1
v_gene: TRBV4-2
abundance: NA
j_gene: TRBJ1-2

CDR3nt: TGCGCCAGCAGCCAAGATAGGAGTGTACGAGGGCAGTACTTC
CDR3aa: CASSQDRSVRGQYF
d_gene: NA
v_gene: TRBV4-3
abundance: NA
j_gene: TRBJ2-7

CDR3nt: TGTGCCAGCAGCTTTGGGGCAAGGGGGATGTACGAGCAGTACTTC
CDR3aa: CASSFGARGMYEQYF
d_gene: NA
v_gene: TRBV5-6
abundance: NA
j_gene: TRBJ2-7

CDR3nt: TGCAGCGTTGAAAAGGGGAGCACAGATACGCAGTATTTT
CDR3aa: CSVEKGSTDTQYF
d_gene: NA
v_gene: TRBV29-1
abundance: NA
j_gene: TRBJ2-3

CDR3nt: TGTGCCAGCAGCTTATCAGCGGGATACTCCTACGAGCAGTACTTC
CDR3aa: CASSLSAGYSYEQYF
d_gene: TRBD2
v_gene: TRBV7-2
abundance: once
j_gene: TRBJ2-7

CDR3nt: TGTGCCAGCAGCGTAGGGACAGGGGGAGACGAGCAGTACTTC
CDR3aa: CASSVGTGGDEQYF
d_gene: TRBD1
v_gene: TRBV9
abundance: NA
j_gene: TRBJ2-7

CDR3nt: TGTGCCAGCAGATGGAGGGTAACTAGCGACTACCAAGAGACCCAGTACTTC
CDR3aa: CASRWRVTSDYQETQYF
d_gene: TRBD2
v_gene: TRBV27
abundance: NA
j_gene: TRBJ2-5

CDR3nt: TGTGCCAGCAGCTACACCCCCGGGACAGCTTATGGCTACACCTTC
CDR3aa: CASSYTPGTAYGYTF
d_gene: TRBD1
v_gene: TRBV7-8
abundance: NA
j_gene: TRBJ1-2

CDR3nt: TGTGCCAGCAGTTTATGGGGGGGATTAAACTATGGCTACACCTTC
CDR3aa: CASSLWGGLNYGYTF
d_gene: NA
v_gene: TRBV27
abundance: NA
j_gene: TRBJ1-2

CDR3nt: TGTGCCAGCAGCTTGCAACTAGCGGGAGGTAACTACAATGAGCAGTTCTTC
CDR3aa: CASSLQLAGGNYNEQFF
d_gene: TRBD2
v_gene: TRBV11-2
abundance: NA
j_gene: TRBJ2-1

CDR3nt: TGTGCCAGCAGCCCTCGGCAGGGGGCTGGTGGAAACACCATATATTTT
CDR3aa: CASSPRQGAGGNTIYF
d_gene: TRBD1
v_gene: TRBV5-4
abundance: NA
j_gene: TRBJ1-3

CDR3nt: TGTGCCAGCAGCGCGTGGACAGGGGACGATCAGCCCCAGCATTTT
CDR3aa: CASSAWTGDDQPQHF
d_gene: TRBD1
v_gene: TRBV7-6
abundance: NA
j_gene: TRBJ1-5

CDR3nt: TGTGCCAGCAGCTTGGGGGTTGTTGCGGGGGCAGATACGCAGTATTTT
CDR3aa: CASSLGVVAGADTQYF
d_gene: TRBD2
v_gene: TRBV5-6
abundance: NA
j_gene: TRBJ2-3

CDR3nt: TGTGCCAGCAGCCCATTTGAGGAGGCCAAGTACACCTTC
CDR3aa: CASSPFEEAKYTF
d_gene: NA
v_gene: TRBV7-9
abundance: NA
j_gene: TRBJ1-2

CDR3nt: TGTGCCAGCAGCTGGGACAGGGGGGACGAGCAGTACTTC
CDR3aa: CASSWDRGDEQYF
d_gene: TRBD1
v_gene: TRBV5-6
abundance: NA
j_gene: TRBJ2-7

CDR3nt: TGTGCCAGCAGCTTGTTCAGGGGAGCTTTCTTT
CDR3aa: CASSLFRGAFF
d_gene: NA
v_gene: TRBV11-3
abundance: NA
j_gene: TRBJ1-1

CDR3nt: TGCGCCAGCAGCACCCGACTAGCGGGAGGGCCGTACACCGGGGAGCTGTTTTTT
CDR3aa: CASSTRLAGGPYTGELFF
d_gene: TRBD2
v_gene: TRBV4-3
abundance: NA
j_gene: TRBJ2-2

CDR3nt: TGTGCCAGCAGGAGACTAGCGGGGGGCACAGATACGCAGTATTTT
CDR3aa: CASRRLAGGTDTQYF
d_gene: TRBD2
v_gene: TRBV2
abundance: NA
j_gene: TRBJ2-3

CDR3nt: TGTGCCAGCAGCTTCTTCAATGAGCAGTTCTTC
CDR3aa: CASSFFNEQFF
d_gene: NA
v_gene: TRBV7-2
abundance: NA
j_gene: TRBJ2-1

CDR3nt: TGTGCCAGCAGCCAGGACAGGGGGGGAAACACCATATATTTT
CDR3aa: CASSQDRGGNTIYF
d_gene: TRBD1
v_gene: TRBV13
abundance: NA
j_gene: TRBJ1-3

CDR3nt: TGTGCCAGCAGCCCGAACAGGGTCGGCACTGAAGCTTTCTTT
CDR3aa: CASSPNRVGTEAFF
d_gene: NA
v_gene: TRBV14
abundance: NA
j_gene: TRBJ1-1